This T cell receptor (beta chain) was sequenced during a study of T cells in Graves' hyperthyroidism and ophthalmopathy. Regarding the study as a whole: In the blood, most expanded thyroid clonotypes above 0.001 appeared as well.

The CDR3 consists of 14 residues. V was pared by 7 bases and J by 3 bases, with 5 bases of the junction left unmatched. The CDR3 regions of TCR beta were amplified from RNA transcripts. First-round RT-PCR with HTBI primers amplified the TCR CDR3 region. TCRdb passed the multiplex PCR reads through MiXCR, listing each CDR3 protein once. The table records about 700,000 distinct CDR3 sequences, approximately 15% of them present only once. This clonotype was counted ten times or more. Its antigen is unknown. Patients aged 18 to 65 had newly diagnosed hyperthyroidism of under 2 months' duration. The diagnostic basis comprised clinical symptoms, serum thyroxine and TRAb, thyroid ultrasound and orbital computed tomography. Roughly 9.1 ml of fresh peripheral blood supplied the PBMCs.

The chain has TRBV12-3 or TRBV12-4 and TRBJ2-1, with TRBD1 matching over 8 bases. The clonotype originates from a woman between 18 and 29 years old with Graves' hyperthyroidism. Sequenced sample: blood. This CDR3 reads CASTQGARYNEQFF. The CDR3 nucleotides read TGTGCCAGCACCCAGGGGGCGCGCTACAATGAGCAGTTCTTC.